This TCR beta chain is drawn from a study of blood T cells in healthy people across ages. Overall study findings and caveats: For the donors, CMV status was unknown and possibly confounded expanded clonotype changes. A strong correlation was seen between TCR beta diversity and naive T cell percentage.

Staff drew roughly 10 milliliters of peripheral blood from each donor. A note on this clonotype: Its antigen is currently unknown.

Trimming removed 4 bases at V and 2 bases at J, with 9 bases between. The CDR3 loop spans 13 amino acids. Per germline, CDR1 SGHRS and CDR2 YFSETQ. A second 7 to 11 cycle PCR used barcoded and J-beta primers. Each single sample gave us at least 3 million CDR3-containing paired-end reads. From the 5' RACE reads, TCRdb called clonotypes with MiXCR, one entry per CDR3 protein. The sample shows 540,000 or so distinct CDR3 sequences, under 55% of them seen only once. J is TRBJ2-5 and V is TRBV5-1, with D uncertain. This TCR derives from a man older than 75 in good health. Sample: blood. CDR3: CASSVLGQETQYF. As DNA, the CDR3 is TGCGCCAGCAGCGTGTTGGGTCAAGAGACCCAGTACTTC.